Below, 9 T cell receptor beta chains from the same sample are listed, as sequenced in a study of CD8+ T cells in alopecia areata. As to treatment: oral pan-JAK inhibitor, 5-10 mg twice daily. RNA was extracted and reverse transcribed into cDNA as the sequencing template. Clones were read by immunoSEQ multiplex PCR, and TCRdb kept only the in-frame ones, dropping some. This sample has approximately 210,000 clones, with just under 65% found just once. The specimen comprised CD4+ T cells sorted from blood, sampled at roughly week 49, from a patient treated with tofacitinib. These TCRs come from a human donor with alopecia areata.

V usage is TRBV10-3 and J usage is TRBJ2-3, with a possible D match to TRBD1 (5 bases). There are 13 residues in the CDR3. With 6 bases removed from V and 4 bases from J, the gap between germline ends came to 11 bases. Germline loops: CDR1 ENHRY, CDR2 SYGVKD. This CDR3 reads CAIRYRQSDTQYF. CDR3 nucleotide sequence: TGTGCCATCAGATATCGACAGTCAGATACGCAGTATTTT.

The gene calls are TRBV11-2 and TRBJ2-2; D is unresolved. This CDR3 comprises 14 residues. Trimming stripped 2 bases from V and 5 bases from J, with 9 bases between. From germline, CDR1 is SGHAT and CDR2 FQNNGV. CDR3 region: CASSLTGWTGELFF. The CDR3 DNA reads TGTGCCAGCAGCTTAACGGGCTGGACCGGGGAGCTGTTTTTT.

This clone was seen a few times. The genes are TRBV7-2 and TRBJ2-2, with unresolved D. Germline CDR1 is SGHTA and CDR2 is FQGNSA. V lost 5 bases and J lost 6, with 13 bases in between. This CDR3 contains 14 residues. The DNA for the CDR3 is TGTGCCAGCAGCCAGATTTTGACGGCCGGGGAGCTGTTTTTT. Amino acids: CASSQILTAGELFF.

In DNA form, the CDR3 reads TGCGCCAGCAGCCCTGACGGACCCCCAGGCGAGCAGTACTTC. This sequence encodes CASSPDGPPGEQYF. The chain combines TRBV5-1 with TRBJ2-7; D call uncertain. The length of the CDR3 is 14 residues. Trimming left V 4 bases short and J 6 bases short, with 17 bases between. Looked up from germline, CDR1 is SGHRS and CDR2 is YFSETQ. Supplemented by reference TRBV5-1 and TRBJ2-7, the full variable domain reads KAGVTQTPRYLIKTRGQQVTLSCSPISGHRSVSWYQQTPGQGLQFLFEYFSETQRNKGNFPGRFSGRQFSNSRSEMNVSTLELGDSALYLCASSPDGPPGEQYFGPGTRLTVT.

This clone was counted between two and nine times. The rearrangement joins TRBV4-3 to TRBJ2-6; possible D gene TRBD1, 6 bases. Deletions cut 4 bases from V and 1 base from J, with 14 bases between. Germline V lookup: CDR1 LGHNA, CDR2 YSLEER. This CDR3 comprises 17 residues. The CDR3 reads CASSPGTPQSGANVLTF. CDR3 in DNA: TGCGCCAGCAGCCCCGGGACACCCCAGTCTGGGGCCAACGTCCTGACTTTC.

This clone has only one observation. J is TRBJ2-5 and V is TRBV2, with D unclear. Trimming stripped 4 bases from V and 5 bases from J, with 14 bases between. Germline V CDR1 and CDR2: SNHLY, FYNNEI. This CDR3 contains 14 residues. The CDR3 DNA reads TGTGCCAGCAGTGTTTCACTTATGGCCGAGACCCAGTACTTC. Its protein is CASSVSLMAETQYF.

This clone was detected a few times. This rearrangement joins TRBV7-2 to TRBJ1-2; the match to TRBD1 covers 7 bases. Germline V CDR1 and CDR2: SGHTA, FQGNSA. The V gene end was trimmed by 3 bases and the J gene end by 5 bases; junction bases not matched to a gene: 3. The length of the CDR3 is 13 residues. CDR3 amino acids: CASSFDRVYGYTF. CDR3 coding DNA: TGTGCCAGCAGCTTCGACAGGGTGTATGGCTACACCTTC.

The chain has TRBV29-1 and TRBJ1-1; D gene unclear. Looked up from germline, CDR1 is SQVTM and CDR2 is ANQGSEA. This CDR3 spans 11 amino acids. Trimming took 7 bases from V and 3 from J, leaving 9 bases between them. The CDR3 loop reads CSARRDTEAFF. DNA for the CDR3: TGCAGCGCCCGTAGGGACACTGAAGCTTTCTTT.

The chain couples TRBV27 to TRBJ2-7; TRBD2 might be the D (5 bases). The CDR3 extends over 16 amino acids. Germline-derived CDR1 and CDR2 are MNHEY and SMNVEV (reference sequence). V gave up 5 bases and J gave up 3 bases, with 20 bases separating them. This CDR3 is CASSPNFPGINYEQYF. CDR3 bases: TGTGCCAGCAGTCCCAACTTCCCGGGAATCAACTACGAGCAGTACTTC.